The 32 T cell receptor beta chains below all came from one sample that was sequenced in a study of response to subunit inactivated influenza vaccine. TCRdb passed the RT-PCR reads through MiXCR, listing each CDR3 protein once. Of about 700,000 distinct CDR3 sequences in the sample, approximately 15% were seen once. The sample in question was PBMCs from blood, obtained 14 to 15 days before vaccination. These receptor sequences come from a man between 45 and 60 years old who received an inactivated influenza vaccine.

The gene calls are TRBV5-1 and TRBJ2-5; TRBD1 aligns across 9 bases. Germline trimming cut 0 bases from V and 4 bases from J; bases unmatched to any gene: 4. CDR3 length: 15 residues. Germline CDR1 reads SGHRS; CDR2 reads YFSETQ. The CDR3 DNA reads as TGCGCCAGCAGCTTGGCGGGACAGGGAGTAGAGACCCAGTACTTC. This translates into CASSLAGQGVETQYF.

In its sample, this clonotype was seen a few times. The J gene is TRBJ2-4, the V gene TRBV12-3 or TRBV12-4; a possible D gene is TRBD1 (6 bases). Trimming removed 7 bases at V and 5 bases at J, with 18 bases between. This CDR3 contains 15 residues. The CDR3 protein is CASTKTGVRENIQYF. Here the CDR3 DNA reads TGTGCCAGCACCAAGACAGGAGTGCGGGAAAACATTCAGTACTTC.

The V call is TRBV12-3 or TRBV12-4, the J call TRBJ2-3; the match to TRBD2 covers 14 bases. This CDR3 spans 18 amino acids. Trimming at V came to 4 bases and at J to 4 bases, leaving 10 bases not matched to a gene. The CDR3 nucleotides are TGTGCCAGCAGTTCTAGCCCGGGACTAGCGGGAGTGGCAGATACGCAGTATTTT. It yields the protein CASSSSPGLAGVADTQYF.

This clonotype was counted only a few times. The chain employs TRBV5-1 and TRBJ2-3; D is perhaps TRBD1 (5 bases). The CDR3 is 15 amino acids. CDR1 and CDR2 from the germline V gene are SGHRS and YFSETQ. Trimming removed 3 bases from V and 9 bases from J, with 20 bases in between. CDR3 sequence: CASSSQGPSRATQYF. The CDR3 region has the DNA TGCGCCAGCAGCTCTCAGGGCCCATCCCGGGCGACGCAGTATTTT. The whole variable domain, filled in from reference TRBV5-1 and TRBJ2-3, reads KAGVTQTPRYLIKTRGQQVTLSCSPISGHRSVSWYQQTPGQGLQFLFEYFSETQRNKGNFPGRFSGRQFSNSRSEMNVSTLELGDSALYLCASSSQGPSRATQYFGPGTRLTVL.

The chain is built from TRBV15 and TRBJ2-5; D is unclear. V was shortened by 4 bases and J by 8 bases, with 8 bases between the two germline ends. The CDR3 runs 11 residues. Germline V gene data show CDR1 as LNHNV and CDR2 as YYDKDF (reference sequence). The DNA of the CDR3 is TGTGCCACCAGCAATCAGGAAACCCAGTACTTC. This encodes CATSNQETQYF.

In its sample, this clonotype was seen a few times. The chain combines TRBV28 with TRBJ2-7, with TRBD1 identical over 8 bases. CDR3 length: 14 amino acids. Losses at the gene ends were 6 bases for V and 5 bases for J; bases not matched to a gene: 9. CDR1 is MDHEN and CDR2 is SYDVKM in the germline V gene. CDR3 region: CASRDPSGGNEQYF. The CDR3 DNA is TGTGCCAGCAGAGACCCCTCAGGGGGCAACGAGCAGTACTTC. Looking up the rest from reference TRBV28 and TRBJ2-7 gives the full variable domain: DVKVTQSSRYLVKRTGEKVFLECVQDMDHENMFWYRQDPGLGLRLIYFSYDVKMKEKGDIPEGYSVSREKKERFSLILESASTNQTSMYLCASRDPSGGNEQYFGPGTRLTVT.

This CDR3 is CASSQVWGPSYEQYF. The CDR3 nucleotides read TGCGCCAGCAGCCAAGTGTGGGGGCCCTCCTACGAGCAGTACTTC. The V call is TRBV4-3, the J call TRBJ2-7, with D tentatively TRBD1 (6 bases). The CDR3 totals 15 residues. Trimming cost V 1 base and J 0 bases, with 10 bases left between them. The V gene's germline CDR1 is LGHNA and CDR2 YSLEER.

This clonotype came up a few times. The chain uses TRBV4-3 and TRBJ2-1; TRBD2 aligns across 8 bases. The germline V gene has CDR1 LGHNA and CDR2 YSLEER. The CDR3 is 17 residues long. J gave up 6 bases and V 0 bases, and 10 bases lay outside the gene matches. CDR3 sequence reads: CASSQEYGGTSVNEQFF. The CDR3 nucleotides read TGCGCCAGCAGCCAAGAGTATGGGGGGACTAGTGTCAATGAGCAGTTCTTC.

This clonotype was counted ten times or more. The chain combines TRBV19 with TRBJ2-1; TRBD2 aligns across 11 bases. The CDR3 is 16 residues long. Trimming at V came to 4 bases and at J to 3 bases, leaving 5 bases not matched to a gene. The germline gives CDR1 LNHDA, CDR2 SQIVND (reference sequence). Written as DNA, the CDR3 is TGTGCCAGTAGTAGAACTAGCGGGAGCGGCTACAATGAGCAGTTCTTC. Its protein is CASSRTSGSGYNEQFF.

This clonotype was seen many times. V gene TRBV12-3 or TRBV12-4 combines with J gene TRBJ2-1; D is tentatively TRBD1 or TRBD2 (6 bases each). There are 15 residues in the CDR3. V was trimmed by 3 bases and J by 4 bases, leaving 13 bases between them. DNA for the CDR3: TGTGCCAGCAGTTTGGACAGAGGGACTTACAATGAGCAGTTCTTC. Its protein product is CASSLDRGTYNEQFF.

This clonotype was detected only a few times. CDR3 DNA sequence: TGCGCCAGCAGCCAAGATTCAGCCCAAGGGGGGGCCGGGCGGCAGTTCTTC. Translation: CASSQDSAQGGAGRQFF. The chain carries TRBV4-3 and TRBJ2-1; D is perhaps TRBD2 (7 bases). The CDR3 is made up of 17 amino acids. Germline V gives CDR1 LGHNA, CDR2 YSLEER. V lost 0 bases, J lost 12 bases, and 24 bases lay in between.

This clonotype was seen only a few times. The genes are TRBV7-9 and TRBJ2-3; 10 bases are a match to TRBD2. The CDR3 length is 15 residues. Trimming took 7 bases from V and 10 from J; bases not matched to a gene: 14. Germline lookup yields CDR1 SEHNR and CDR2 FQNEAQ (reference sequence). The CDR3 DNA follows: TGTGCCAGCAACATGGGGACTAGCGACATCCCTTCGCAGTATTTT. Its protein is CASNMGTSDIPSQYF. Variable domain in full (rest from reference TRBV7-9 and TRBJ2-3): DTGVSQNPRHKITKRGQNVTFRCDPISEHNRLYWYRQTLGQGPEFLTYFQNEAQLEKSRLLSDRFSAERPKGSFSTLEIQRTEQGDSAMYLCASNMGTSDIPSQYFGPGTRLTVL.

V is TRBV9 and J is TRBJ2-7; a weak D match, TRBD1 (8 bases). Germline V lookup: CDR1 SGDLS, CDR2 YYNGEE. The CDR3 sequence is 17 residues long. Trimming shortened V by 2 bases and J by 0 bases, and 18 bases separated the two germline ends. DNA of the CDR3: TGTGCCAGCAGCGTTGGACAGGGACTAACTAGCTCCTACGAGCAGTACTTC. Its protein product is CASSVGQGLTSSYEQYF.

This CDR3 reads CSASGTSGNPETQYF. As DNA, the CDR3 is TGCAGTGCTAGCGGGACTAGCGGGAATCCAGAGACCCAGTACTTC. V gene TRBV20-1 combines with J gene TRBJ2-5, with 13 bases matching TRBD2. This CDR3 comprises 15 residues. Germline lookup yields CDR1 DFQATT and CDR2 SNEGSKA (reference sequence). The J segment lost 4 bases and the V segment lost 3 bases, leaving 5 bases of the junction unmatched.

CDR3 DNA: TGTGCCAGCAGTGAAGTGTGGAAGACAGGGGGCACAGATACGCAGTATTTT. This encodes CASSEVWKTGGTDTQYF. The gene calls are TRBV6-4 and TRBJ2-3; 8 nucleotides agree with TRBD1. Germline V gene data show CDR1 as MRHNA and CDR2 as SNTAGT. The trim removed 3 bases at V and 1 base at J, leaving 9 bases unmatched. The CDR3 length is 17 residues.

In its sample, this clonotype was seen many times. The chain recombines TRBV24-1 with TRBJ2-1, with 14 positions matching TRBD2. The trim removed 3 bases at V and 9 bases at J, leaving 3 bases unmatched. Germline V CDR1 and CDR2: KGHDR, SFDVKD. This CDR3 spans 15 amino acids. CDR3 nucleotides: TGTGCCACCAGTGATGCCGGGACTAGCGGGAGTGAGCAGTTCTTC. It is translated as CATSDAGTSGSEQFF.

This clonotype was picked up a small number of times. The chain recombines TRBV5-1 with TRBJ2-3, with 7 positions matching TRBD2. The CDR3 is 16 amino acids. The J segment lost 10 bases and the V segment lost 0 bases, leaving 14 bases of the junction unmatched. Germline assignment: CDR1 SGHRS and CDR2 YFSETQ. The CDR3 protein is CASSLGRREGQLSQYF. CDR3 nucleotide sequence: TGCGCCAGCAGCTTGGGAAGGAGGGAGGGCCAACTCTCGCAGTATTTT.

There are a few counts of this clonotype. This chain uses TRBV19 with TRBJ2-2; TRBD1 matches at 9 bases. CDR3 size: 15 residues. Germline assignment: CDR1 LNHDA and CDR2 SQIVND (reference sequence). Germline trimming cut 6 bases from V and 4 bases from J; bases unmatched to any gene: 6. The DNA for the CDR3 is TGTGCCAGTAGCGGGACAGGGTCGCTCACCGGGGAGCTGTTTTTT. As protein: CASSGTGSLTGELFF. The full variable domain, completed using reference TRBV19 and TRBJ2-2, is DGGITQSPKYLFRKEGQNVTLSCEQNLNHDAMYWYRQDPGQGLRLIYYSQIVNDFQKGDIAEGYSVSREKKESFPLTVTSAQKNPTAFYLCASSGTGSLTGELFFGEGSRLTVL.

This clonotype was found many times. CDR3 region: CASSITGEDTGELFF. For the CDR3, the DNA is TGTGCCAGCAGCATCACTGGGGAGGACACCGGGGAGCTGTTTTTT. The gene calls are TRBV7-8 and TRBJ2-2; possibly TRBD2 for D (6 bases). The CDR3 runs 15 residues. Germline V gives CDR1 SGHVS, CDR2 FQNEAQ. V was cut by 5 bases and J by 3 bases, with 13 bases left in between.

This chain joins TRBV9 and TRBJ1-2; D unclear. This CDR3 is built from 12 residues. Trimming shortened V by 1 base and J by 3 bases, and 4 bases separated the two germline ends. In germline, CDR1 is SGDLS, CDR2 YYNGEE. CDR3 DNA: TGTGCCAGCAGCGTACGAGACTATGGCTACACCTTC. It encodes CASSVRDYGYTF.

The J gene is TRBJ1-2, the V gene TRBV30, with D perhaps TRBD1 (6 bases). The CDR3 loop spans 13 amino acids. From germline, CDR1 is GTSNPN and CDR2 SVGIG (reference sequence). V was shortened by 5 bases and J by 6 bases, with 16 bases between the two germline ends. This CDR3 is CAWDYMGADGYTF. The DNA of the CDR3 is TGTGCCTGGGACTATATGGGGGCTGATGGCTACACCTTC.

The chain employs TRBV12-3 or TRBV12-4 and TRBJ1-6; 7 bases map to TRBD1. V lost 6 bases, J lost 6 bases, and 5 bases stayed unmatched. The CDR3 length is 14 residues. In nucleotides, the CDR3 is TGTGCCAGCAGGCCCACAGGGGCTAATTCACCCCTCCACTTT. Translated, it gives CASRPTGANSPLHF.

This clonotype was detected a few times. The V call is TRBV4-3, the J call TRBJ2-2; no reliable D call. The V gene's germline CDR1 is LGHNA and CDR2 YSLEER. This CDR3 is 11 amino acids long. V lost 3 bases and J lost 6, with 2 bases in between. CDR3 DNA: TGCGCCAGCAGCCACTCCGGGGAGCTGTTTTTT. It translates to CASSHSGELFF.

This clonotype was observed a few times. This chain joins TRBV18 and TRBJ1-5; TRBD1 is a possible D gene (6 bases). This CDR3 has 13 residues. Germline loops: CDR1 KGHSH, CDR2 LQKENI. Trimming removed 6 bases at V and 4 bases at J, with 10 bases between. The CDR3 protein is CASSDSLNQPQHF. The CDR3 DNA reads TGTGCCAGCTCGGACAGTTTAAATCAGCCCCAGCATTTT.

This chain connects TRBV27 to TRBJ2-7; D unresolved. This CDR3 region has 13 residues. V was clipped by 8 bases and J by 4 bases, with 15 bases between them. Germline values: CDR1 MNHEY, CDR2 SMNVEV (reference sequence). The DNA of the CDR3 is TGTGCCAGCGGGTACACAAGGGTGTACGAGCAGTACTTC. As protein: CASGYTRVYEQYF.

In its sample, this clonotype was seen a few times. The chain joins TRBV5-1 to TRBJ2-3; possibly TRBD1 for D (5 bases). The V end was cut by 5 bases, the J end by 0 bases, with 10 bases between. Germline CDR1 reads SGHRS; CDR2 reads YFSETQ. The CDR3 covers 14 residues. The CDR3 DNA reads TGCGCCAGCAGAGGGGCCCTAAGCACAGATACGCAGTATTTT. It encodes CASRGALSTDTQYF. Based on the CDR3 plus reference TRBV5-1 and TRBJ2-3, the full variable domain is KAGVTQTPRYLIKTRGQQVTLSCSPISGHRSVSWYQQTPGQGLQFLFEYFSETQRNKGNFPGRFSGRQFSNSRSEMNVSTLELGDSALYLCASRGALSTDTQYFGPGTRLTVL.

The chain links TRBV6-1 to TRBJ2-2; D remains unclear. CDR1 MNHNS and CDR2 SASEGT come from the germline V gene. Trimming pared 6 bases from V and 7 bases from J, leaving 12 bases between. The CDR3 runs 13 residues. DNA for the CDR3: TGTGCCAGCAGCCCAGAGTGGGGCGGGGAGCTGTTTTTT. It encodes CASSPEWGGELFF.

This clonotype has just a few counts. J is TRBJ1-6 and V is TRBV7-2; a possible D gene is TRBD1 (5 bases). This CDR3 spans 13 amino acids. Germline V gene sequence: CDR1 SGHTA, CDR2 FQGNSA. V lost 5 bases and J 10 bases, leaving 12 bases between the germline ends. CDR3: CASSRGVDSPLHF. In DNA, the CDR3 is TGTGCCAGCAGCCGAGGGGTAGACTCACCCCTCCACTTT.

The CDR3 region has the DNA TGTGCCAGCAGCTTGCCGATGAACACTGAAGCTTTCTTT. It encodes CASSLPMNTEAFF. V gene TRBV5-6 combines with J gene TRBJ1-1; no firm D call. The CDR3 has 13 residues. Germline V gene lookup returns CDR1 SGHDT and CDR2 YYEEEE. The ends were cut back, 1 base at V and 0 bases at J, with 4 bases in the middle.

This clonotype was seen a single time. This chain joins TRBV4-3 and TRBJ2-3; maybe TRBD1 (6 bases). The germline V gene has CDR1 LGHNA and CDR2 YSLEER. V was clipped by 1 base and J by 4 bases, with 12 bases between them. This CDR3 is built from 15 residues. This CDR3 is CASSQVGRGPDTQYF. CDR3 DNA sequence: TGCGCCAGCAGCCAAGTGGGCAGGGGACCAGATACGCAGTATTTT.

This clonotype turned up a few times. J is TRBJ1-1 and V is TRBV7-2; D uncertain. Germline CDR1 is SGHTA and CDR2 is FQGNSA. The CDR3 is 12 residues long. Trimming removed 8 bases from V and 5 bases from J, with 12 bases in between. The CDR3: CASDRPGTEAFF. DNA for the CDR3: TGTGCCAGCGATCGTCCGGGGACTGAAGCTTTCTTT.

This clonotype was detected only a few times. The chain uses TRBV28 and TRBJ2-1, with D possibly being TRBD2 (5 bases). Trimming removed 1 base at V and 0 bases at J, with 16 bases between. There are 18 residues in the CDR3. CDR1 and CDR2 (germline): MDHEN, SYDVKM. CDR3 amino acids: CASSLLVRAGSSYNEQFF. CDR3 bases: TGTGCCAGCAGTTTATTGGTCCGGGCGGGTAGCTCCTACAATGAGCAGTTCTTC.